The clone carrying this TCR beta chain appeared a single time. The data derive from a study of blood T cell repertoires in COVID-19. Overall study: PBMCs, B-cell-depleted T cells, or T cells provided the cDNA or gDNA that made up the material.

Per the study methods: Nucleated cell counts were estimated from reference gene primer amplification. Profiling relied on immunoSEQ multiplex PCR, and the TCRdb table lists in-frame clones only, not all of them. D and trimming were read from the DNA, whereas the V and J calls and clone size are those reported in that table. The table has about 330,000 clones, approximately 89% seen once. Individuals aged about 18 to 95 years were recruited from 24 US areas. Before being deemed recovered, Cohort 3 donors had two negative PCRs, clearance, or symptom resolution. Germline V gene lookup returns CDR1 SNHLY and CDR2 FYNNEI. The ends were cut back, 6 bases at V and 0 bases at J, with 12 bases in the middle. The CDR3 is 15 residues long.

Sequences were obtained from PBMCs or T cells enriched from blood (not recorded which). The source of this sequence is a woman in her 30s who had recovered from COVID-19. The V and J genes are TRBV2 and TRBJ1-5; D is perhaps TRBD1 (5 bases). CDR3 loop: CASSPRRDSNQPQHF. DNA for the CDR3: TGTGCCAGCAGCCCGCGCAGGGATAGCAATCAGCCCCAGCATTTT. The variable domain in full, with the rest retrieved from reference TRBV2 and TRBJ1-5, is EPEVTQTPSHQVTQMGQEVILRCVPISNHLYFYWYRQILGQKVEFLVSFYNNEISEKSEIFDDQFSVERPDGSNFTLKIRSTKLEDSAMYFCASSPRRDSNQPQHFGDGTRLSIL.